These 28 T cell receptor beta chains came from one sample sequenced in a study of T cell clonality in common variable immunodeficiency. Clones were read by immunoSEQ multiplex PCR, and TCRdb kept only the in-frame ones, dropping some. This sample carries about 66,000 clones, none of them present only once. Material: peripheral blood mononuclear cells. Receptors originate from a person aged 18 to 75 in good health.

This clone was counted many times. The CDR3 end falls 3 residues outside the read, so it is completed with the germline J gene. V usage is TRBV10-1 and J usage is TRBJ2-1; tentative D call: TRBD2 (5 bases). Germline V gene sequence: CDR1 WNHNN, CDR2 SYGVQD (reference sequence). The CDR3 is 12 residues long. The germline V and J ends were trimmed by 5 bases and 8 bases, with 10 bases remaining between them. CDR3: CASSKLVDEQFF. The sequenced part of the CDR3 DNA is TGCGCCAGCAGTAAACTAGTTGATGAG.

This clone was observed at least ten times. The CDR3 end lies 3 residues beyond the end of the read and is filled in from the germline J gene. The chain uses TRBV2 and TRBJ1-1, with 8 positions matching TRBD1. After removal of 5 bases from V and 1 base from J, the junction contained 18 bases not matched to a gene. The CDR3 has 19 residues. CDR1 SNHLY and CDR2 FYNNEI come from the germline V gene. The DNA read from the CDR3 is TGTGCCAGCAGTCTCCATCGGGACAGGTTCAAATCATCGAACACTGAA. Its translation: CASSLHRDRFKSSNTE. The entire CDR3 is CASSLHRDRFKSSNTEAFF.

This clone came up many times. The CDR3 end falls 3 residues outside the read, so it is completed with the germline J gene. The J gene is TRBJ1-5, the V gene TRBV7-6, with a tentative D call TRBD1 (6 bases). V was cut by 0 bases and J by 0 bases, with 15 bases left in between. This CDR3 is built from 18 residues. Germline CDR1 reads SGHVS; CDR2 reads FNYEAQ. Incomplete CDR3 DNA: TGTGCCAGCAGCTTAGCGATCGCAGGGGCTGATAGCAATCAGCCC. Translation: CASSLAIAGADSNQP. The whole CDR3 is CASSLAIAGADSNQPQHF.

This clone was observed at least ten times. The CDR3 extends 3 residues past the end of the read, so its final part is completed from the germline J gene. The chain links TRBV10-1 to TRBJ1-5; D remains unclear. Trimming took off 3 bases at V and 4 bases at J, with 7 bases between the two ends. The CDR3 totals 13 residues. Looked up from germline, CDR1 is WNHNN and CDR2 is SYGVQD (reference sequence). CDR3 DNA, as far as it was read: TGCGCCAGCAGTGAATCCCTAAATCAGCCC. It translates to CASSESLNQP. The full CDR3 protein is CASSESLNQPQHF.

This clone was seen at least ten times. The sequence runs out 3 residues before the end of the CDR3; the remainder is reconstructed from the germline J gene. The gene calls are TRBV2 and TRBJ2-4; 7 nucleotides match TRBD1. Germline CDR1 SNHLY, CDR2 FYNNEI. After removal of 6 bases from V and 8 bases from J, the junction contained 10 bases not matched to a gene. CDR3 length: 14 residues. The sequenced part of the CDR3 DNA is TGTGCCAGCAGGCTAGACAGGGCGAGGTACATT. It encodes CASRLDRARYI. The full CDR3 reads CASRLDRARYIQYF.

This clone was found many times. The read stops 3 residues short of the end of the CDR3; the missing end is completed from the germline J gene. The chain uses TRBV9 and TRBJ2-2; 9 bases align to TRBD2. The ends lost 3 bases at V and 6 bases at J; junction bases unmatched: 3. CDR1 SGDLS and CDR2 YYNGEE come from the germline V gene. The CDR3 is 14 residues long. CDR3 protein: CASSGSGRPGELFF. The CDR3 bases that were read are TGTGCCAGCAGCGGTAGCGGGAGACCCGGGGAG.

This clone was observed many times. The read falls 3 residues short of the CDR3 end, and the missing part is taken from the germline J gene. The rearrangement joins TRBV20-1 to TRBJ1-4; tentative D call: TRBD1 (6 bases). The CDR3 has 13 amino acids. Germline V gene sequence: CDR1 DFQATT, CDR2 SNEGSKA (reference sequence). The CDR3 here is CSARDTRMKELFF. The sequenced CDR3 bases are TGCAGTGCCAGGGACACCCGAATGAAGGAA.

This clone was counted many times. The CDR3 bases that were read are TGTGCCAGCAGCCAAGATCGGGGAGTAGCCGGGGAG. It translates to CASSQDRGVAGE. The entire CDR3 protein is CASSQDRGVAGELFF. The V and J genes are TRBV4-2 and TRBJ2-2; D might be TRBD2 (5 bases). With the read ending 3 residues before the CDR3 end, the germline J gene is used to fill in that end. V lost 0 bases and J 6 bases, leaving 11 bases between the germline ends. Germline V gene data show CDR1 as LGHNA and CDR2 as YNFKEQ. CDR3 length: 15 residues.

This clone was found many times. The read ends 3 residues shy of where the CDR3 ends; the end is completed using the germline J gene. The chain combines TRBV28 with TRBJ2-7; D is ambiguous. This CDR3 comprises 12 residues. The ends were cut back, 4 bases at V and 2 bases at J, with 6 bases in the middle. Germline V lookup: CDR1 MDHEN, CDR2 SYDVKM. CDR3 sequence reads: CASSSRTYEQYF. Partial CDR3 DNA: TGTGCCAGCAGTTCCCGTACCTACGAG.

The table lists this clone with many counts. The read ends 3 residues early relative to the CDR3; the germline J gene fills the gap. The rearrangement uses TRBV9 and TRBJ2-1; 8 bases are a match to TRBD2. V dropped 0 bases and J dropped 8; count of bases not matched to a gene: 4. This CDR3 region has 14 residues. Per germline, CDR1 SGDLS and CDR2 YYNGEE. The CDR3 loop reads CASSVVAGNDEQFF. The covered CDR3 bases are TGTGCCAGCAGCGTAGTAGCGGGAAACGATGAG.

Of note for this clone: The read is 3 residues too short to cover the CDR3 end, so that end is filled in from the germline J gene. The chain is built from TRBV19 and TRBJ2-7; D is possibly TRBD2 (6 bases). Trimming left V 6 bases short and J 2 bases short, with 14 bases between. The CDR3 consists of 14 residues. CDR1 is LNHDA, CDR2 SQIVND, per germline (reference sequence). The sequenced part of the CDR3 DNA is TGTGCCAGTAGCGTCGGGGGACCAACCTACGAG. It codes for CASSVGGPTYE. The whole CDR3 protein is CASSVGGPTYEQYF.

This clone was seen many times. Read sequence stops 3 residues before the CDR3 end, and the germline J gene provides the missing end. This chain links TRBV7-9 with TRBJ2-1; no definite D call. The germline V gene has CDR1 SEHNR and CDR2 FQNEAQ (reference sequence). This CDR3 spans 12 amino acids. The V end was cut by 1 base, the J end by 7 bases, with 5 bases between. The CDR3 bases that were read are TGTGCCAGCAGCTTAGTCACAAATGAG. As protein: CASSLVTNE. In full, the CDR3 reads CASSLVTNEQFF.

This clone was detected many times. CDR3 in amino acids: CASSPGQGYNEQFF. CDR3 DNA (partial): TGTGCCAGCTCACCGGGACAGGGTTACAATGAG. The chain couples TRBV18 to TRBJ2-1; 9 bases are shared with TRBD1. The read ends 3 residues shy of where the CDR3 ends; the end is completed using the germline J gene. Germline CDR1 reads KGHSH; CDR2 reads LQKENI. The CDR3 length is 14 residues. The V gene end was trimmed by 3 bases and the J gene end by 4 bases; junction bases not matched to a gene: 1.

Ten or more counts support this clone. Sequence at one end of the junction differs from germline and may be a read error. Read data end 3 residues before the CDR3 end; the end is taken from the germline J gene. V usage is TRBV4-1 and J usage is TRBJ2-7; tentatively, D is TRBD2 (6 bases). CDR1 is MGHRA and CDR2 is YSYEKL in the germline V gene. The CDR3 extends over 16 amino acids. CDR3 protein: CTSSQDPMGGPYEQYF. Incomplete CDR3 DNA: TGCACCAGCAGCCAAGACCCCATGGGGGGTCCCTACGAG.

This clone was detected many times. The read terminates 3 residues before the CDR3 end, so the remaining end is supplied by the germline J gene. The chain carries TRBV19 and TRBJ1-4; D gene ambiguous. CDR1 LNHDA and CDR2 SQIVND come from the germline V gene (reference sequence). This CDR3 is built from 19 residues. Trimming took off 0 bases at V and 2 bases at J, with 19 bases between the two ends. The CDR3 sequence: CASSIDSGLTHSTNEKLFF. CDR3 bases read: TGTGCCAGTAGTATAGATTCCGGACTGACCCATTCGACTAATGAAAAA.

This clone has ten or more counts. The sequenced fragment ends 3 residues before the CDR3 boundary, so the rest is inferred from the germline J gene. The chain couples TRBV19 to TRBJ1-5, with 8 positions matching TRBD1. V was pared by 3 bases and J by 4 bases, with 5 bases of the junction left unmatched. The CDR3 spans 15 residues. Germline CDR1 LNHDA, CDR2 SQIVND (reference sequence). CDR3 DNA (partial): TGTGCCAGTAGTATGCGGACAGGGATTAATCAGCCC. It codes for CASSMRTGINQP. The whole CDR3 is CASSMRTGINQPQHF.

Ten or more counts support this clone. Sequencing ends 3 residues short of the CDR3 end; the germline J gene provides the rest. J is TRBJ2-1 and V is TRBV5-1, with 11 bases matching TRBD1. This CDR3 has 15 amino acids. Per the germline V gene, CDR1 is SGHRS and CDR2 is YFSETQ. V lost 0 bases to trimming and J lost 7 bases; unmatched junction nucleotides: 3. The CDR3 here is CASSLAGTGGNEQFF. Partial CDR3 DNA: TGCGCCAGCAGCTTGGCCGGGACAGGGGGAAATGAG. The whole variable domain, remainder taken from reference TRBV5-1 and TRBJ2-1, is KAGVTQTPRYLIKTRGQQVTLSCSPISGHRSVSWYQQTPGQGLQFLFEYFSETQRNKGNFPGRFSGRQFSNSRSEMNVSTLELGDSALYLCASSLAGTGGNEQFFGPGTRLTVL.

The sample holds many counts of this clone. The missing CDR3 end, 3 residues past where the read stops, is filled in from the germline J gene. This chain links TRBV5-1 with TRBJ2-7; TRBD1 might be the D (6 bases). V was cut by 0 bases and J by 2 bases, with 12 bases left in between. Germline loops: CDR1 SGHRS, CDR2 YFSETQ. There are 15 residues in the CDR3. The DNA read from the CDR3 is TGCGCCAGCAGCTTGGTAGACCAGGGGACCTACGAG. Translation: CASSLVDQGTYE. The CDR3 reads in full as CASSLVDQGTYEQYF.

This clone occurred many times. The CDR3 goes on 3 residues after the read ends, and that part is filled in from the germline J gene. This chain joins TRBV5-1 and TRBJ1-1; 7 nucleotides align to TRBD1. The J segment lost 3 bases and the V segment lost 0 bases, leaving 2 bases of the junction unmatched. The CDR3 is made up of 14 amino acids. The V gene's germline CDR1 is SGHRS and CDR2 YFSETQ. CDR3 amino acids: CASSLEGQYTEAFF. The part of the CDR3 DNA that was read is TGCGCCAGCAGCTTGGAGGGACAGTACACTGAA. Looking up the rest from reference TRBV5-1 and TRBJ1-1 gives the full variable domain: KAGVTQTPRYLIKTRGQQVTLSCSPISGHRSVSWYQQTPGQGLQFLFEYFSETQRNKGNFPGRFSGRQFSNSRSEMNVSTLELGDSALYLCASSLEGQYTEAFFGQGTRLTVV.

This clone was observed at least ten times. The read ends 3 residues shy of where the CDR3 ends; the end is completed using the germline J gene. The chain carries TRBV19 and TRBJ1-1, with D maybe TRBD1 (5 bases). V lost 5 bases and J lost 0, with 16 bases in between. Germline CDR1 reads LNHDA; CDR2 reads SQIVND (reference sequence). This CDR3 region has 16 residues. CDR3 in amino acids: CASSHLGLKVNTEAFF. Partial CDR3 DNA: TGTGCCAGTAGTCATTTGGGACTTAAGGTGAACACTGAA.

In its sample, this clone was seen many times. Read data end 3 residues before the CDR3 end; the end is taken from the germline J gene. The same CDR3 is also encoded by other DNA sequences in this sample. V is TRBV30 and J is TRBJ1-4; TRBD1 aligns across 9 bases. Losses at the gene ends were 2 bases for V and 3 bases for J; bases not matched to a gene: 1. This CDR3 spans 14 amino acids. From germline, CDR1 is GTSNPN and CDR2 SVGIG (reference sequence). CDR3 in amino acids: CAWSRQGANEKLFF. The part of the CDR3 DNA that was read is TGTGCCTGGAGTCGACAGGGGGCTAATGAAAAA.

This clone turned up a few times. The CDR3 sequence: CASSPGTGLSSGNTIYF. CDR3 DNA, as far as it was read: TGCGCCAGCAGCCCCGGGACAGGGCTAAGCTCTGGAAACACC. The V call is TRBV5-1, the J call TRBJ1-3; the match to TRBD1 covers 9 bases. The sequence runs out 3 residues before the end of the CDR3; the remainder is reconstructed from the germline J gene. Germline V gene sequence: CDR1 SGHRS, CDR2 YFSETQ. The CDR3 totals 17 residues. V lost 4 bases to trimming and J lost 0 bases; unmatched junction nucleotides: 8.

This clone came up many times. The read gets to within 3 residues of the CDR3 end, and the germline J gene fills in the rest. This chain links TRBV5-1 with TRBJ2-1, with 10 bases identical to TRBD1. The V segment lost 1 base and the J segment 5 bases; nucleotides outside the gene matches: 9. This CDR3 is 17 amino acids long. CDR1 is SGHRS and CDR2 is YFSETQ in the germline V gene. The CDR3 loop is CASSLFLVGQGDNEQFF. The sequenced part of the CDR3 DNA is TGCGCCAGCAGCTTGTTCTTAGTAGGACAGGGGGACAATGAG. Supplemented by reference TRBV5-1 and TRBJ2-1, the full variable domain reads KAGVTQTPRYLIKTRGQQVTLSCSPISGHRSVSWYQQTPGQGLQFLFEYFSETQRNKGNFPGRFSGRQFSNSRSEMNVSTLELGDSALYLCASSLFLVGQGDNEQFFGPGTRLTVL.

This clone was seen many times. The chain's CDR3 is CSAKTSGREDQYF. The CDR3 bases that were read are TGCAGTGCCAAAACTAGCGGGAGAGAGGAT. This chain links TRBV20-1 with TRBJ2-4; 11 positions agree with TRBD2. The CDR3 goes on 3 residues after the read ends, and that part is filled in from the germline J gene. The germline V gene encodes CDR1 DFQATT and CDR2 SNEGSKA (reference sequence). The CDR3 loop spans 13 amino acids.

This clone occurred many times. The read ends 3 residues early relative to the CDR3; the germline J gene fills the gap. The chain recombines TRBV30 with TRBJ2-2; possibly TRBD2 for D (5 bases). The CDR3 has 15 residues. V gave up 2 bases and J gave up 1 base, with 11 bases separating them. Germline CDR1 GTSNPN, CDR2 SVGIG (reference sequence). The part of the CDR3 DNA that was read is TGTGCCTGGAGTCTGGCGGGCAGGAACACCGGGGAG. Protein product: CAWSLAGRNTGE. The full CDR3 reads CAWSLAGRNTGELFF.

This clone has ten or more counts. The observed sequence ends 3 residues before the CDR3 terminus, with the missing tail filled in from the germline J gene. The chain carries TRBV6-1 and TRBJ2-7; 9 bases are a match to TRBD1. Germline V CDR1 and CDR2: MNHNS, SASEGT. Trimming removed 1 base from V and 3 bases from J; junction bases left unmatched: 4. The CDR3 extends over 15 amino acids. CDR3: CASSEVQGQGYEQYF. The covered CDR3 bases are TGTGCCAGCAGTGAAGTTCAGGGACAGGGCTACGAG.

This clone appeared many times. With the read ending 3 residues before the CDR3 end, the germline J gene is used to fill in that end. The chain joins TRBV20-1 to TRBJ2-1; 7 positions agree with TRBD2. The CDR3 extends over 11 amino acids. CDR1 and CDR2 from the germline V gene are DFQATT and SNEGSKA (reference sequence). The trim removed 7 bases at V and 4 bases at J, leaving 1 base unmatched. The CDR3 loop is CSGGGYNEQFF. The covered CDR3 bases are TGCAGTGGGGGGGGGTACAATGAG.

This clone was seen ten or more times. The read ends 3 residues early relative to the CDR3; the germline J gene fills the gap. The genes are TRBV12-3 or TRBV12-4 and TRBJ2-5; 8 bases agree with TRBD2. CDR3 size: 14 residues. V shed 6 bases and J 5 bases; nucleotides not matched to a gene: 8. CDR3 sequence: CASSMGLEGETQYF. CDR3 DNA (partial): TGTGCCAGCAGCATGGGACTAGAGGGTGAGACC.